The 14 T cell receptor beta chains given below trace back to one sample, sequenced in a study of synovial regulatory T cells in juvenile arthritis. Clones were read by immunoSEQ multiplex PCR, and TCRdb kept only the in-frame ones, dropping some. Found here are a few thousand clones; the top ten clones hold 12%. Matched peripheral blood accompanied the synovial fluid taken from each patient with active arthritis. Source material: Treg cells from the synovium. The receptors here all came from a donor between 2 and 29 years old with juvenile idiopathic arthritis.

The chain combines TRBV4-3 with TRBJ1-2; TCRdb's D call of TRBD1 is untestable without DNA. CDR1 LGHNA and CDR2 YSLEER come from the germline V gene. The CDR3 is 17 residues long. The nucleotide record is missing. CDR3 in amino acids: CASSQDRGGGLDYGYTF.

The CDR3 loop reads CASSPVDNEQFF. The chain is built from TRBV18 and TRBJ2-1. Germline CDR1 reads KGHSH; CDR2 reads LQKENI. CDR3 length: 12 amino acids. The protein alone is recorded here.

The chain joins TRBV6-1 to TRBJ1-1. The germline CDR1 and CDR2 sequences are MNHNS and SASEGT. The CDR3 has 15 amino acids. Only the protein is available. The CDR3: CASSAGPAWGTEAFF.

The chain uses TRBV5-1 and TRBJ1-2; TCRdb reports TRBD1, a call that lacks DNA to check it against. The CDR3 sequence is 16 residues long. Only the protein is on record. The germline CDR1 and CDR2 sequences are SGHRS and YFSETQ. CDR3 in amino acids: CASSYIQGVSNYGYTF.

The chain is built from TRBV15 and TRBJ2-5. Germline CDR1 is LNHNV and CDR2 is YYDKDF (reference sequence). The CDR3 spans 13 residues. The record lacks a DNA sequence. This chain's CDR3 is CATSRDIPPTQYF.

Considering frequency, this clone is medium-sized. The chain is built from TRBV9 and TRBJ2-7; lacking DNA, the TRBD2 call made by TCRdb goes unchecked. CDR1 is SGDLS, CDR2 YYNGEE, per germline. The CDR3 consists of 15 residues. The DNA sequence is not available. The CDR3 here is CASSVGLATTYEQYF.

This clone counts as medium-sized by frequency. The chain is built from TRBV28 and TRBJ1-2; the D call of TRBD1 rests on TCRdb alone, since no DNA is present to check it. The CDR3 sequence is 10 residues long. DNA is not on record. Germline-derived CDR1 and CDR2 are MDHEN and SYDVKM. CDR3 sequence: CASGYYGYTF.

This chain joins TRBV28 and TRBJ2-6; the TCRdb D gene call, TRBD2, has no DNA to confirm it. From germline, CDR1 is MDHEN and CDR2 SYDVKM. CDR3 length: 13 amino acids. Only the protein is on record. CDR3 sequence reads: CASSPFRSNVLTF.

The rearrangement joins TRBV5-4 to TRBJ2-1; TCRdb proposes TRBD2, but this gene call is untestable without DNA. The CDR3 is 15 amino acids. The entry carries no DNA sequence. The germline V gene has CDR1 SGHNT and CDR2 YYREEE (reference sequence). This chain's CDR3 is CASNLPGGSYNEQFF.

Judged by frequency, this clone is medium-sized. This sequence joins TRBV18 and TRBJ1-2. The CDR3 is made up of 16 amino acids. No nucleotide data were recorded. The V gene's germline CDR1 is KGHSH and CDR2 LQKENI. The CDR3: CASSPQGRDPRYGYTF.

J is TRBJ2-3 and V is TRBV7-9; checking the TCRdb D call of TRBD2 is not possible without DNA. CDR1 is SEHNR, CDR2 FQNEAQ, per germline (reference sequence). The CDR3 consists of 16 residues. There is no recorded DNA. CDR3: CASSLVAVLSTDTQYF.

The genes are TRBV5-1 and TRBJ1-1. The V gene's germline CDR1 is SGHRS and CDR2 YFSETQ. This CDR3 contains 16 residues. No DNA sequence is on record. CDR3 protein: CASSHGSQSRNTEAFF.

In terms of frequency, this clone is medium-sized (0.01 to 0.1%). V gene TRBV29-1 combines with J gene TRBJ2-3; absent DNA, TCRdb's TRBD2 call cannot be checked. Germline assignment: CDR1 SQVTM and CDR2 ANQGSEA. The CDR3 has 11 amino acids. The coding DNA is unavailable. CDR3 residues: CSVGGTGTQYF.

This chain uses TRBV7-2 with TRBJ2-1; the D call from TCRdb, TRBD2, cannot be confirmed without DNA. The CDR3 consists of 17 residues. Only the protein sequence is given. CDR1 is SGHTA and CDR2 is FQGNSA in the germline V gene. The CDR3 region is CASSLVGTSGSYNEQFF.